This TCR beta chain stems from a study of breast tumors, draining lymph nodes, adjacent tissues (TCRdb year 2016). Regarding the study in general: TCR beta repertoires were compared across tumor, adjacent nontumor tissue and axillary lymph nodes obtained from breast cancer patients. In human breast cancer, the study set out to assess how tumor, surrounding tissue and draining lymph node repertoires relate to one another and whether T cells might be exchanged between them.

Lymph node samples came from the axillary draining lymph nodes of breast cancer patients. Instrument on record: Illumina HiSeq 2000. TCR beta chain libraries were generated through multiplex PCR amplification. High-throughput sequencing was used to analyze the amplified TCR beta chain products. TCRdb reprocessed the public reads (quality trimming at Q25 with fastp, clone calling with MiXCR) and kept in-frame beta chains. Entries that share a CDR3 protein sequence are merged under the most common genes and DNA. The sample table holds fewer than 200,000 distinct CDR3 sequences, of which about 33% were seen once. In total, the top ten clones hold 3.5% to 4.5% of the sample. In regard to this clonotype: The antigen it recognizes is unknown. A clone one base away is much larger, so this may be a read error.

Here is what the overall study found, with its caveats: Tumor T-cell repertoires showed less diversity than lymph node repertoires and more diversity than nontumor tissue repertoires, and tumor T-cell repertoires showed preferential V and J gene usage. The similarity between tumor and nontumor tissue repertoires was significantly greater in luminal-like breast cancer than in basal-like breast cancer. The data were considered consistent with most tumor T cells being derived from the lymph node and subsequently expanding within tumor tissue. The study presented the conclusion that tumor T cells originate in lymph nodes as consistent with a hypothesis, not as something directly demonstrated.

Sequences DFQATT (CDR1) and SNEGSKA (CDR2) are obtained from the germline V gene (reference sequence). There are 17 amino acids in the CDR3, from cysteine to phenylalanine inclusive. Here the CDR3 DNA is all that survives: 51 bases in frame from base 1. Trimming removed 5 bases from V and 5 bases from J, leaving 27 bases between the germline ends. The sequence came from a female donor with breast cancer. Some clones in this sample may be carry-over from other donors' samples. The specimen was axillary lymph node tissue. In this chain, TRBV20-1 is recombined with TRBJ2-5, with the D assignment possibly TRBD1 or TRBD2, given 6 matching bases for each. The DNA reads TGCAGTGCTGAGATGGCTACCCGGACAGCGGGCGGGGAGACCCAGTACTTC. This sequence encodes CSAEMATRTAGGETQYF.